The present TCR beta chain was sequenced within a study of shared clonotypes between healthy human individuals. Whole-study context: The cohort comprised a couple of women and a few men. Their ages spanned 18 to 49 years. Regarding the study as a whole: Shared across a few donors were roughly 5.3% of the naive CD4 clonotypes. Larger estimated richness was generally seen in naive subsets than in memory subsets.

Libraries were prepared by immunoSEQ multiplex PCR; TCRdb keeps only in-frame clonotypes and omits some of them. The sample has 2 million to 2.5 million clones, 85% to 95% seen once. About this clone: Its matching antigen is unknown.

The V gene end was trimmed by 0 bases and the J gene end by 0 bases; junction bases not matched to a gene: 12. This CDR3 region has 20 residues. CDR1 is MGHRA and CDR2 is YSYEKL in the germline V gene. V and J are TRBV4-1 and TRBJ2-3, with 10 nucleotides matching TRBD2. This TCR derives from a man aged 18-30 years in good health. Some clones in this sample may be carry-over from other donors' samples. Sequences were obtained from naive CD4+ T cells from PBMCs. The subset: CD45RA+ positively selected. CDR3 nucleotides: TGCGCCAGCAGCCAAGAGGGGTTAGCGGGAGGAAGGGCTAGCACAGATACGCAGTATTTT. As protein: CASSQEGLAGGRASTDTQYF.